Each of the 9 T cell receptor beta chains below was sequenced from the same sample in a study of T-cell reconstitution after alpha-beta-depleted transplantation in children. The TCRbeta library was prepared with unique molecular identifiers. A single record per CDR3 protein comes from TCRdb applying MiXCR to the PCR reads. The sample records about half a million distinct CDR3 sequences, approximately 12% being singletons. This specimen consisted of PBMCs from the stem cell graft donor, obtained from the stem cell graft. The origin of the receptors is a human donor who donated a stem cell graft to a child with combined immunodeficiency.

This clonotype has at least ten counts. The rearrangement joins TRBV20-1 to TRBJ2-6; TRBD2 aligns across 8 bases. Germline-derived CDR1 and CDR2 are DFQATT and SNEGSKA (reference sequence). The CDR3 is 14 residues long. Trimming at V came to 6 bases and at J to 3 bases, leaving 4 bases not matched to a gene. The CDR3 DNA reads TGCAGTGCCGCGGGGGGACTTGGGGCCAACGTCCTGACTTTC. The encoded protein is CSAAGGLGANVLTF.

This clonotype was observed a single time. The chain couples TRBV29-1 to TRBJ1-2; D not resolved. This CDR3 has 11 amino acids. Deletions cut 5 bases from V and 7 bases from J, with 11 bases between. The V gene's germline CDR1 is SQVTM and CDR2 ANQGSEA. This CDR3 reads CSVPSEGGYTF. The CDR3 region has the DNA TGCAGCGTTCCGTCGGAGGGTGGCTACACCTTC.

This clonotype was seen a few times. This rearrangement joins TRBV12-3 or TRBV12-4 to TRBJ1-2, with D unresolved. The length of the CDR3 is 12 residues. The V end was cut by 5 bases, the J end by 7 bases, with 11 bases between. The CDR3 is CASSLVTSGYTF. The CDR3, as DNA: TGTGCCAGCAGTCTGGTAACGAGTGGCTACACCTTC.

This clonotype was seen many times. This chain links TRBV10-3 with TRBJ1-1, with D perhaps TRBD1 (5 bases). This CDR3 comprises 16 residues. V lost 2 bases to trimming and J lost 0 bases, with 13 bases between them. The germline V gene has CDR1 ENHRY and CDR2 SYGVKD. CDR3 sequence: CAISETGRTMNTEAFF. CDR3 nucleotides: TGTGCCATCAGTGAGACAGGACGGACAATGAACACTGAAGCTTTCTTT.

This clonotype was seen ten or more times. The chain couples TRBV12-3 or TRBV12-4 to TRBJ1-2; D is ambiguous. V gave up 0 bases and J gave up 7 bases, with 12 bases separating them. This CDR3 contains 14 residues. The CDR3 region is CASSLASVLGGYTF. The CDR3, as DNA: TGTGCCAGCAGTTTAGCATCGGTTTTGGGTGGCTACACCTTC.

This chain links TRBV5-6 with TRBJ2-5; D gene uncertain. CDR1 and CDR2 (germline): SGHDT, YYEEEE. V lost 4 bases, J lost 3 bases, and 7 bases lay in between. CDR3 length: 12 amino acids. CDR3 residues: CASSGMEETQYF. The CDR3, as DNA: TGTGCCAGCAGCGGGATGGAAGAGACCCAGTACTTC.

The sample holds a few counts of this clonotype. This chain connects TRBV12-3 or TRBV12-4 to TRBJ1-2; the D is unclear. V lost 3 bases and J 8 bases, leaving 13 bases between the germline ends. This CDR3 region has 13 residues. The CDR3 loop reads CASSFGERIGYTF. DNA for the CDR3: TGTGCCAGCAGTTTCGGGGAAAGGATCGGCTACACCTTC.

The J gene is TRBJ2-3, the V gene TRBV24-1; D not certain. Germline V gene data show CDR1 as KGHDR and CDR2 as SFDVKD. The V and J ends lost 7 bases and 2 bases respectively, with 6 bases between them. The CDR3 sequence is 12 residues long. This chain's CDR3 is CATRGVTDTQYF. The CDR3 nucleotides read TGTGCCACCAGAGGCGTCACAGATACGCAGTATTTT.

The chain joins TRBV25-1 to TRBJ2-5; 9 bases align to TRBD1. This CDR3 comprises 15 residues. Trimming cost V 3 bases and J 5 bases; bases outside gene matches: 7. CDR1 and CDR2 (germline): MGHDK, SYGVNS. The DNA for the CDR3 is TGTGCCAGCAGTGACTACCGACAGGGGGGGGAGACCCAGTACTTC. Its translation is CASSDYRQGGETQYF.